A selection of T cell receptor beta chains follows, all from one sample in a study of blood T cell repertoires in COVID-19. Method: immunoSEQ multiplex PCR; TCRdb's copy keeps in-frame clones and lacks some. The table has 300,000 to 450,000 clones, roughly nine tenths seen once. Sequencing was performed on PBMCs or T cells enriched from blood (not recorded which). Source of these receptors: a man aged 18 to 29 who had recovered from COVID-19. Both conserved end residues are part of each CDR3. A D gene is named only where the DNA matches it firmly. The listing skips clone size in some rows; elsewhere it reads once, few, many or a size class.

TGTGCCAGCAGCTTCGGCCTAGGGGGATCCACCGGGGAGCTGTTTTTT	CASSFGLGGSTGELFF	.	.	TRBV7-2	TRBJ2-2
TGCGCCAGCCTGGAGTCGCAGGGCTTCAACACCGGGGAGCTGTTTTTT	CASLESQGFNTGELFF	.	.	TRBV4-1	TRBJ2-2
TGCGCCAGCAGCATTCGGGGCACTGAAGCTTTCTTT	CASSIRGTEAFF	.	.	TRBV5-1	TRBJ1-1
TGTGCCTGGAGTCCCGACAGGGGAAGGGATGGCTACACCTTC	CAWSPDRGRDGYTF	once	TRBD1	TRBV30	TRBJ1-2
TGCGCCAGCAGCACGGGACAGGGCGGCTCCTACGAGCAGTACTTC	CASSTGQGGSYEQYF	.	TRBD1	TRBV4-3	TRBJ2-7
TGTGCCAGCAGCTTAGGAGGACAGGCCTATGGGGAGCAGTTCTTC	CASSLGGQAYGEQFF	.	TRBD1	TRBV7-6	TRBJ2-1
TGTGCCAGCAGCTTCACTGGACTAGCGGGAACGGCTGAGCAGTTCTTC	CASSFTGLAGTAEQFF	.	TRBD2	TRBV7-2	TRBJ2-1
TGTGCCAGCAGTTTCCATAGGACTGACAATTCACCCCTCCACTTT	CASSFHRTDNSPLHF	.	.	TRBV28	TRBJ1-6
TGTGCCAGCTCACCGACTAGCGGGAGCTCCTACGAGCAGTACTTC	CASSPTSGSSYEQYF	.	TRBD2	TRBV18	TRBJ2-7
TGTGCCAGCAGCTTACGAACAGGGTCAGAGACCCAGTACTTC	CASSLRTGSETQYF	few	.	TRBV11-2	TRBJ2-5
TGCGCCAGCAGCCCGGACAGGCCTACCTACGAGCAGTACTTC	CASSPDRPTYEQYF	.	TRBD1	TRBV5-1	TRBJ2-7
TGTGCCAGCAGCTTCCGGACAGGGGGACAGCAGGCGACACCCCTCCACTTT	CASSFRTGGQQATPLHF	.	TRBD1	TRBV7-9	TRBJ1-6
TGCGCCAGCAGCTATCAGGTCGGTACGTCTGGCTACACCTTC	CASSYQVGTSGYTF	.	.	TRBV5-1	TRBJ1-2
TGCGCCAGCGGAGAAAGGACAGGGGTAACTGAAGCTTTCTTT	CASGERTGVTEAFF	once	TRBD1	TRBV5-1	TRBJ1-1
TGCGCCAGCAGCCCAGGGGTTGTGGAGCAGTTCTTC	CASSPGVVEQFF	once	.	TRBV5-1	TRBJ2-1
TGTGCCAGCAGGCCTAGCGGTGAAAAACTGTTTTTT	CASRPSGEKLFF	.	.	TRBV12-3/TRBV12-4	TRBJ1-4
TGTGCCAGCAGCCCGCACAAGATCGGACTAGCGGGAGGCCTCTCCCACGAGCAGTACTTC	CASSPHKIGLAGGLSHEQYF	.	TRBD2	TRBV28	TRBJ2-7
TGTGCCAGCAGCCAAGCCCTAGTAGGTGAGCAGTACTTC	CASSQALVGEQYF	few	.	TRBV14	TRBJ2-7
TGTGCCAGCAGCTACGGACTAGCGGGAGGTTACGAGCAGTACTTC	CASSYGLAGGYEQYF	.	TRBD2	TRBV11-2	TRBJ2-7
TGTGCCAGCAGCACCCCGGGACAGGGGGCCGAAAAACTGTTTTTT	CASSTPGQGAEKLFF	.	TRBD1	TRBV7-9	TRBJ1-4
TGTGCCAGCAGTGAGGGACAGCCTGGAGAAAAACTGTTTTTT	CASSEGQPGEKLFF	.	TRBD1	TRBV2	TRBJ1-4
TGTGCCAGCAGTGAATTTACTAGCGGGGAATCTACCTACAATGAGCAGTTCTTC	CASSEFTSGESTYNEQFF	.	TRBD2	TRBV25-1	TRBJ2-1
TGTGCCAGCAGCTTAGTCGGGCAGGGGTATGGCTACACCTTC	CASSLVGQGYGYTF	.	.	TRBV7-9	TRBJ1-2
TGCGCCAGCAGCCAAGGAGGGGGAAGGGGTGAGCAGTTCTTC	CASSQGGGRGEQFF	.	.	TRBV4-3	TRBJ2-1
TGTGCCAGCAGTAAGGGGCCCAACAAGGGGGTGGGAGGCTACACCTTC	CASSKGPNKGVGGYTF	many	.	TRBV21-1	TRBJ1-2
TGCGCCAGCAGCGGGACAGGGACAGATACGCAGTATTTT	CASSGTGTDTQYF	.	TRBD1	TRBV5-1	TRBJ2-3
TGTGCCAGCAGCTTTAGGGACAGTCAGGAGCTGTTTTTT	CASSFRDSQELFF	.	TRBD1	TRBV7-9	TRBJ2-2
TGTGCCAGCACCTTGACAGAGTACGAGCAGTACTTC	CASTLTEYEQYF	.	.	TRBV5-5	TRBJ2-7
TGCAGCGTTGAGGGGCGTGGACAGGGTTTAGAAGGCTACACCTTC	CSVEGRGQGLEGYTF	.	TRBD1	TRBV29-1	TRBJ1-2
TGTGCCAGCAACAGGGGTTTGGAAAAACTGTTTTTT	CASNRGLEKLFF	.	TRBD1	TRBV28	TRBJ1-4
TGTGCCAGCAGTCCACAGGGGGTGAGGACCGGGGAGCTGTTTTTT	CASSPQGVRTGELFF	.	TRBD1	TRBV6-5	TRBJ2-2
TGTGCCAGCAGCTTAATGAACAGGGGGTATCAGCCCCAGCATTTT	CASSLMNRGYQPQHF	.	TRBD1	TRBV7-3	TRBJ1-5
TGCGCCAGCAGCCAAAGTCGGGGTAGCGGGGGCCTACTGAAAGTCACAGATACGCAGTATTTT	CASSQSRGSGGLLKVTDTQYF	.	TRBD2	TRBV4-1	TRBJ2-3
TGTGCCAGCAGCCACCGGGACAGGGGTTTCACAGATACGCAGTATTTT	CASSHRDRGFTDTQYF	.	TRBD1	TRBV3-1/TRBV3-2	TRBJ2-3
TGTGCCAGCAGCCAAGATCTCCGTCTTAAAGAGACCCAGTACTTC	CASSQDLRLKETQYF	.	.	TRBV3-1/TRBV3-2	TRBJ2-5
TGTGCCAGCACCCAGGGGGCCTACAATGAGCAGTTCTTC	CASTQGAYNEQFF	.	TRBD1	TRBV28	TRBJ2-1
TGTGCCAGCAGCTTTAGGACAGGGGGAAACTACGAGCAGTACTTC	CASSFRTGGNYEQYF	.	TRBD1	TRBV13	TRBJ2-7
TGTGCCAGCAGCGGTTCTGCTAACTATGGCTACACCTTC	CASSGSANYGYTF	.	.	TRBV12-3/TRBV12-4	TRBJ1-2
TGCGCCAGCAGCCAAGTGGGACAGAAGGAGGACTCACCCCTCCACTTT	CASSQVGQKEDSPLHF	.	TRBD1	TRBV4-1	TRBJ1-6
TGTGCCAGCACCCCCGCGGGCCCGGCACTCAATACGCAGTATTTT	CASTPAGPALNTQYF	.	.	TRBV27	TRBJ2-3
TGTGCCAGCAGCCGGACAAACTCTGGAAACACCATATATTTT	CASSRTNSGNTIYF	.	.	TRBV27	TRBJ1-3
TGCGCCAGCAGCTCCTATAGACAGAGGATTTCCTACGAGCAGTACTTC	CASSSYRQRISYEQYF	.	.	TRBV10-1	TRBJ2-7
TGTGCCAGCAGCTTGGAAATGGTTAGAGACTATGGCTACACCTTC	CASSLEMVRDYGYTF	.	.	TRBV5-6	TRBJ1-2
TGTGCCAGCTCCGGGACAGGGGGCGGCTACACCTTC	CASSGTGGGYTF	.	TRBD1	TRBV2	TRBJ1-2
TGTGCCAGCTCACCACCGGGACTAGCGGGGTTCGAGCAGTACTTC	CASSPPGLAGFEQYF	.	TRBD2	TRBV18	TRBJ2-7
TGTGCCAGCAGGCCGACAGGGGCCTCTGGAAACACCATATATTTT	CASRPTGASGNTIYF	.	TRBD1	TRBV6-6	TRBJ1-3
TGCGCCAGCAGCCAAGAATTCGTGGGCTACACCTTC	CASSQEFVGYTF	.	.	TRBV4-1	TRBJ1-2
TGTGCCAGCAGCGACACTTCACAGGGCAATGAGCAGTTCTTC	CASSDTSQGNEQFF	.	.	TRBV11-3	TRBJ2-1
TGTGCCAGCAGTGAAGGGAGTTGGGGAACAGGGGTTTTTAATTCACCCCTCCACTTT	CASSEGSWGTGVFNSPLHF	few	TRBD1	TRBV2	TRBJ1-6
TGTGCCAGCAGCCAGGGGCTAGCGGTGGAGACCCAGTACTTC	CASSQGLAVETQYF	.	.	TRBV7-6	TRBJ2-5